This T cell receptor beta chain was recorded in a study of control samples from healthy donors and cancer patients. CDR1 MNHNY and CDR2 SVGAGI come from the germline V gene (reference sequence). Trimming cost V 2 bases and J 10 bases, with 15 bases left between them. The CDR3 is 15 residues long. TCRdb keeps only in-frame clones here, not all; method: immunoSEQ multiplex PCR. The table shows about 98,000 clones, with around 80% occurring only once. This clonotype was sampled from a man in his 60s in good health. The chain joins TRBV6-6 to TRBJ1-6, with D possibly being TRBD1 (6 bases). Specimen: blood. CDR3 protein: CASSYGPEGVSPLHF. The CDR3 DNA reads as TGTGCCAGCAGTTACGGACCCGAGGGGGTCTCACCCCTCCACTTT.